Below are 18 T cell receptor beta chains sequenced from a single sample in a study of shared clonotypes between healthy human individuals. Only in-frame clones appear in the TCRdb table, and some are missing; sequencing was by immunoSEQ multiplex PCR. Of approximately 2,000,000 clones listed, over 85% are singletons. Cells designated naive CD8 were CD45RO-negative and were positively selected for CCR7, with terminally differentiated effector memory CD45RA+ cells excluded. Input material: naive CD8+ T cells from PBMCs. The receptors were gathered from a man aged 18 to 35 in good health. Some clones in this sample may be carry-over from other donors' samples.

The chain combines TRBV7-9 with TRBJ2-1; no firm D call. CDR1 SEHNR and CDR2 FQNEAQ come from the germline V gene (reference sequence). V was shortened by 2 bases and J by 3 bases, with 8 bases between the two germline ends. The CDR3 has 14 residues. This CDR3 reads CASSLSFNYNEQFF. DNA for the CDR3: TGTGCCAGCAGCTTATCCTTCAACTACAATGAGCAGTTCTTC.

The chain carries TRBV19 and TRBJ1-1; D unclear. Germline V gene data show CDR1 as LNHDA and CDR2 as SQIVND (reference sequence). The CDR3 sequence is 17 residues long. The V end lost 10 bases, the J end lost 0 bases, and 24 bases lay between the germline ends. This CDR3 reads CATKSREVGVLNTEAFF. In DNA form, the CDR3 reads TGTGCCACCAAGTCCCGGGAGGTGGGAGTACTGAACACTGAAGCTTTCTTT.

This clone appeared a single time. CDR3 sequence (DNA): TGTGCCAGCAGCTTTGGGACGGACGAAGAGACCCAGTACTTC. Amino acid sequence: CASSFGTDEETQYF. The J gene is TRBJ2-5, the V gene TRBV13; perhaps D is TRBD1 or TRBD2 (5 bases each). The CDR3 is made up of 14 amino acids. V was cut by 3 bases and J by 3 bases, with 11 bases left in between. CDR1 PRHDT and CDR2 FYEKMQ come from the germline V gene (reference sequence).

The chain links TRBV19 to TRBJ2-1; no firm D call. CDR1 is LNHDA and CDR2 is SQIVND in the germline V gene (reference sequence). Trimming cost V 3 bases and J 0 bases, with 9 bases left between them. The CDR3 extends over 15 amino acids. In nucleotides, the CDR3 is TGTGCCAGTAGTATCGGGCAGCCCTCCTACAATGAGCAGTTCTTC. Residues: CASSIGQPSYNEQFF. The entire variable domain, with the rest obtained from reference TRBV19 and TRBJ2-1, is as follows: DGGITQSPKYLFRKEGQNVTLSCEQNLNHDAMYWYRQDPGQGLRLIYYSQIVNDFQKGDIAEGYSVSREKKESFPLTVTSAQKNPTAFYLCASSIGQPSYNEQFFGPGTRLTVL.

This clone was seen a single time. The chain couples TRBV10-3 to TRBJ2-7, with 8 positions matching TRBD2. Germline lookup yields CDR1 ENHRY and CDR2 SYGVKD. Germline trimming cut 4 bases from V and 2 bases from J; bases unmatched to any gene: 13. This CDR3 spans 17 amino acids. The chain's CDR3 is CAISALISGKGTYEQYF. CDR3 sequence (DNA): TGTGCCATCAGTGCCCTTATTAGCGGGAAAGGGACCTACGAGCAGTACTTC.

V usage is TRBV19 and J usage is TRBJ2-7; TRBD1 matches at 9 bases. The J segment lost 2 bases and the V segment lost 7 bases, leaving 6 bases of the junction unmatched. The CDR3 is made up of 14 amino acids. The germline CDR1 and CDR2 sequences are LNHDA and SQIVND (reference sequence). DNA for the CDR3: TGTGCCAGTATGGGCCGGGACAGGGCCTACGAGCAGTACTTC. This sequence encodes CASMGRDRAYEQYF.

The chain combines TRBV19 with TRBJ2-3; 8 nucleotides match TRBD2. The trim removed 2 bases at V and 1 base at J, leaving 2 bases unmatched. CDR3 length: 15 amino acids. From germline, CDR1 is LNHDA and CDR2 SQIVND (reference sequence). In DNA, the CDR3 is TGTGCCAGTAGTATAATTAGCGGGGGCACAGATACGCAGTATTTT. Translation: CASSIISGGTDTQYF.

The chain combines TRBV4-3 with TRBJ1-2, with D hard to call. The CDR3 runs 18 residues. Germline V gene sequence: CDR1 LGHNA, CDR2 YSLEER. The V gene lost 0 bases and the J gene lost 8 bases, with 25 bases spanning the gap. CDR3 sequence: CASSQDWGILVKVQGYTF. CDR3 sequence (DNA): TGCGCCAGCAGCCAAGATTGGGGAATCCTAGTGAAGGTACAAGGCTACACCTTC.

The chain carries TRBV11-1 and TRBJ2-2; D not resolved. The CDR3 totals 16 residues. Germline V gene sequence: CDR1 SGHAT, CDR2 FQDESV (reference sequence). Trimming stripped 4 bases from V and 1 base from J, with 13 bases between. CDR3 sequence: CASSSIPGRNTGELFF. As DNA, the CDR3 is TGTGCCAGCAGCTCAATCCCCGGCCGGAACACCGGGGAGCTGTTTTTT. The full variable domain, completed using reference TRBV11-1 and TRBJ2-2, is EAEVAQSPRYKITEKSQAVAFWCDPISGHATLYWYRQILGQGPELLVQFQDESVVDDSQLPKDRFSAERLKGVDSTLKIQPAELGDSAMYLCASSSIPGRNTGELFFGEGSRLTVL.

This chain connects TRBV28 to TRBJ2-7; weak D call: TRBD2 (5 bases). Germline-derived CDR1 and CDR2 are MDHEN and SYDVKM. Trimming left V 7 bases short and J 1 base short, with 11 bases between. CDR3 size: 13 residues. In nucleotides, the CDR3 is TGTGCCAGCACCTCGGGAAATTCCTACGAGCAGTACTTC. This encodes CASTSGNSYEQYF.

The chain employs TRBV28 and TRBJ2-5, with D possibly being TRBD2 (6 bases). The ends were cut back, 2 bases at V and 4 bases at J, with 14 bases in the middle. Germline CDR1 is MDHEN and CDR2 is SYDVKM. The CDR3 runs 15 residues. CDR3 coding DNA: TGTGCCAGCAGTTTACGGCGGAGGGCGGGAGAGACCCAGTACTTC. It translates to CASSLRRRAGETQYF.

This clone appeared once. This chain uses TRBV19 with TRBJ2-7; D is unclear. The V gene's germline CDR1 is LNHDA and CDR2 SQIVND (reference sequence). V gave up 2 bases and J gave up 3 bases, with 11 bases separating them. This CDR3 has 14 residues. The CDR3 sequence is CASSIKAGRYEQYF. The DNA for the CDR3 is TGTGCCAGTAGTATAAAGGCCGGTCGCTACGAGCAGTACTTC.

V is TRBV27 and J is TRBJ2-3; a weak D match, TRBD2 (6 bases). The CDR3 runs to 13 residues. CDR1 is MNHEY, CDR2 SMNVEV, per germline (reference sequence). V was pared by 5 bases and J by 4 bases, with 10 bases between. The CDR3 region has the DNA TGTGCCAGCAGTCCCCCGGGGGCAGATACGCAGTATTTT. This encodes CASSPPGADTQYF.

This clone was counted a single time. The chain carries TRBV6-5 and TRBJ2-7; D possibly corresponds to TRBD1 (7 bases). The length of the CDR3 is 14 residues. Germline V gene lookup returns CDR1 MNHEY and CDR2 SVGAGI. V lost 6 bases and J 3 bases, leaving 15 bases between the germline ends. The CDR3 protein is CASSPSRGVYEQYF. The CDR3 bases are TGTGCCAGCAGCCCCTCCAGGGGGGTCTACGAGCAGTACTTC.

J is TRBJ2-1 and V is TRBV29-1; 7 nucleotides match TRBD2. The CDR3 spans 17 residues. Germline loops: CDR1 SQVTM, CDR2 ANQGSEA. V was pared by 5 bases and J by 1 base, with 14 bases of the junction left unmatched. The CDR3 DNA sequence: TGCAGCGTTAGCGGGATCGAGACCTCTGCGTCCTACAATGAGCAGTTCTTC. As protein: CSVSGIETSASYNEQFF.

This sequence joins TRBV9 and TRBJ2-3; the D gene could be TRBD1 or TRBD2 (6 bases each). Germline V gene data show CDR1 as SGDLS and CDR2 as YYNGEE. CDR3 length equals 15 residues. V was shortened by 3 bases and J by 6 bases, with 17 bases between the two germline ends. The CDR3: CASSDPQGGRDTQYF. DNA of the CDR3: TGTGCCAGCAGCGACCCCCAAGGGGGGAGGGATACGCAGTATTTT.

The chain employs TRBV2 and TRBJ2-1, with D maybe TRBD2 (7 bases). This CDR3 is 17 amino acids long. The germline CDR1 and CDR2 sequences are SNHLY and FYNNEI. Trimming left V 6 bases short and J 4 bases short, with 22 bases between. CDR3 sequence reads: CASRPSPGEGVYNEQFF. In DNA form, the CDR3 reads TGTGCCAGCAGACCATCTCCCGGGGAGGGGGTATACAATGAGCAGTTCTTC.

The rearrangement uses TRBV28 and TRBJ1-6; D not certain. Per germline, CDR1 MDHEN and CDR2 SYDVKM. This CDR3 region has 14 residues. Trimming took 4 bases from V and 14 from J, leaving 18 bases between them. DNA of the CDR3: TGTGCCAGCAGTTCGGTCGGCGGAGGGTCCACCCTCCACTTT. Its translation: CASSSVGGGSTLHF.